The T cell receptor (beta chain) under discussion was sequenced for a study of blood T cell repertoires in COVID-19 (dated by TCRdb to about 2020). For context, the study as a whole: The collaborator samples originated in the United States, Italy and Spain and spanned the acute and convalescent phases of COVID-19. The prospective study material was composed of cDNA or gDNA derived from T cells, B-cell-depleted T cells, or PBMCs. Subjects who had been exposed to COVID-19, were actively infected with it, or had recovered from it provided the deeply sampled blood TCRbeta repertoires that made up the dataset. The repertoires were made available in a free public database intended to serve as a resource for research on the immune response to SARS-CoV-2. The samples were drawn from the first 160 participants of the ongoing ImmuneRACE study and from over a thousand subjects provided by 6 global collaborators. A de-identified subject ID, COVID-19 status, age in years and sex were almost always included in the sample metadata. Where HLA class I and class II types were available, the types were taken from metadata supplied by the sample provider, not from assay-based typing.

Counted from cysteine to phenylalanine, this CDR3 has 15 amino acids. Kept here is only the CDR3 DNA, which spans 45 bases and is read in frame from base 1. The trim is 0 bases for V and 10 bases for J, with a gap of 16 bases between the germline ends. The germline V gene specifies SGHNT as CDR1 and YENEEA as CDR2. A remark on this clone: The specificity of this receptor is unknown. No much larger clone exists at a distance of one base, and base qualities are not known.

Enrolling through a virtual design, the prospective study's participants ranged in age from roughly 18 to 90 years and lived across 20 to 30 United States geographic areas. In the prospective study, cohorts were assigned on the basis of participant-reported clinical history obtained from a screening survey and a study questionnaire. Recovered participants in ImmuneRACE Cohort 3 were defined as having two consecutive negative NP/OP PCR tests, clearance from a healthcare professional, or resolution of symptoms. Each participant in the prospective study had whole blood, serum and a nasopharyngeal or oropharyngeal swab collected by mobile phlebotomists. Participants in the prospective study had the option to provide additional blood draws and questionnaires over a roughly 2-month period. Blood samples from the prospective study were shipped frozen or at room temperature prior to DNA extraction. Overall study results and their limits: The quantity of clinical and demographic metadata differed by source and by participant and was supplied without curation.

The immunoSEQ Assay, a bias-controlled multiplex PCR, was used to amplify TCRbeta CDR3 regions from genomic DNA. On the authors' methods: The number of nucleated cells in each sample was estimated from the amplification of reference gene primers within the assay. To quantify the absolute abundance of each unique TCRbeta CDR3 rearrangement, sequence reads were collapsed and filtered. For each sample, productive Simpson clonality was calculated by taking the square root of Simpson's diversity index across productive rearrangements. Here the immuneACCESS table is served through TCRdb, limited to in-frame sequences with V and J called. Missing clones are a known gap in these copies; in checked studies unresolved V genes cover under half, and the rest lacks a known reason. The DNA gave D and trimming, while V, J and clone size come from that table. In all, the sample holds about 410,000 clones, and about 90% of those were seen once. Of the sample, more than 0.55% is held by the ten largest clones.

The sequence was obtained from a man between 18 and 29 years old who had recovered from COVID-19. The sequencing sample was made of PBMCs or T cells enriched from blood (not recorded which). The V gene is TRBV11-3 and the J gene is TRBJ2-1; TRBD2 is possibly the D segment (7 matching bases). The CDR3 region reads CASSLEGPKGGEQFF. The sequence in DNA is TGTGCCAGCAGCTTAGAAGGGCCCAAGGGGGGGGAGCAGTTCTTC. The reference TRBV11-3 and TRBJ2-1 proteins fill in what lies around the CDR3, so the full variable domain reads EAGVVQSPRYKIIEKKQPVAFWCNPISGHNTLYWYLQNLGQGPELLIRYENEEAVDDSQLPKDRFSAERLKGVDSTLKIQPAELGDSAVYLCASSLEGPKGGEQFFGPGTRLTVL.